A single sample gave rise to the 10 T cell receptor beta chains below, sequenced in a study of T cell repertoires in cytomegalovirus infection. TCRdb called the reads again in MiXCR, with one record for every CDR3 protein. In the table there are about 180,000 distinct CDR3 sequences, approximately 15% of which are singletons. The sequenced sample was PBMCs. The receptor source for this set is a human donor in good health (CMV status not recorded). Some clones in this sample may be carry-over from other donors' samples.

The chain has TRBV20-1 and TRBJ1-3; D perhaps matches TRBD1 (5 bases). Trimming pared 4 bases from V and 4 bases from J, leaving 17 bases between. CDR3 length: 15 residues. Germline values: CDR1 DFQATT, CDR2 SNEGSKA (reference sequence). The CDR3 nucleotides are TGCAGTGCTATCCCAGGTGGGGGGACGGGAAACACCATATATTTT. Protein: CSAIPGGGTGNTIYF.

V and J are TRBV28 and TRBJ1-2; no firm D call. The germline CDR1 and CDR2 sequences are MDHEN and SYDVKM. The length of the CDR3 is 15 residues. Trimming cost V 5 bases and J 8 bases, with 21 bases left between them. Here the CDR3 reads CASSPNYLRFEGYTF. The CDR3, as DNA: TGTGCCAGCAGTCCCAACTATTTGAGGTTTGAGGGCTACACCTTC.

The CDR3 DNA reads as TGCAGTGCTAGAGGGAGGGGCAAAAACATTCAGTACTTC. This sequence encodes CSARGRGKNIQYF. The chain has TRBV20-1 and TRBJ2-4; possibly TRBD2 for D (6 bases). The CDR3 runs 13 residues. From germline, CDR1 is DFQATT and CDR2 SNEGSKA (reference sequence). Between the trimmed V and J ends, which lost 1 base and 3 bases, there was a span of 7 bases.

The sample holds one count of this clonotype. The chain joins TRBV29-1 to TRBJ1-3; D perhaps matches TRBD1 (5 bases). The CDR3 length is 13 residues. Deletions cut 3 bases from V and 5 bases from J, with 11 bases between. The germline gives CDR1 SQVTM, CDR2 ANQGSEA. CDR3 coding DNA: TGCAGCGTTGAGCCGGGACGACGAAACACCATATATTTT. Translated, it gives CSVEPGRRNTIYF.

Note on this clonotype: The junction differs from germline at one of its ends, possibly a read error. The DNA for the CDR3 is TGTGCCAGCAGCTTAGAGGCAGGGTGGTTCCTCTTT. Its protein is CASSLEAGWFLF. The rearrangement joins TRBV7-2 to TRBJ1-1; a possible D gene is TRBD1 (5 bases). There are 12 residues in the CDR3. Germline CDR1 and CDR2: SGHTA and FQGNSA.

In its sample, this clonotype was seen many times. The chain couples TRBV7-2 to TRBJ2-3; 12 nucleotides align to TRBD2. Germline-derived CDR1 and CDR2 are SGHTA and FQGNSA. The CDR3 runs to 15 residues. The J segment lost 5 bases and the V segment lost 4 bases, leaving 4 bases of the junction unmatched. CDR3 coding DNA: TGTGCCAGCAGCTCTAGCGGGAGGGCTGAAGATACGCAGTATTTT. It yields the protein CASSSSGRAEDTQYF.

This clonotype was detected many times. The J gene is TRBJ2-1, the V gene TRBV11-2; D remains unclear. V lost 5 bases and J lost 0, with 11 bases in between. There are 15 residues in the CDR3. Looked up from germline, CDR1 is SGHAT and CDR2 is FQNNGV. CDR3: CASSPRPDSYNEQFF. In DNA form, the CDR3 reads TGTGCCAGCAGCCCCCGACCCGACTCCTACAATGAGCAGTTCTTC.

The CDR3 loop is CASSLNRGRAGELFF. In nucleotides, the CDR3 is TGTGCCAGCAGCTTGAACAGGGGGCGAGCCGGGGAGCTGTTTTTT. J is TRBJ2-2 and V is TRBV7-3; 9 bases map to TRBD1. The length of the CDR3 is 15 residues. CDR1 is SGHTA, CDR2 FQGTGA, per germline. Trimming cost V 3 bases and J 6 bases; bases outside gene matches: 5.

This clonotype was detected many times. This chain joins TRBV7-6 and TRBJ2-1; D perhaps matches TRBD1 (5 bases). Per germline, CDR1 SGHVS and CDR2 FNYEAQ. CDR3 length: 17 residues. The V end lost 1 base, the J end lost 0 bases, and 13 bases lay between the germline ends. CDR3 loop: CASSLGIGRASYNEQFF. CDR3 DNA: TGTGCCAGCAGCTTAGGGATTGGCAGGGCCTCCTACAATGAGCAGTTCTTC.

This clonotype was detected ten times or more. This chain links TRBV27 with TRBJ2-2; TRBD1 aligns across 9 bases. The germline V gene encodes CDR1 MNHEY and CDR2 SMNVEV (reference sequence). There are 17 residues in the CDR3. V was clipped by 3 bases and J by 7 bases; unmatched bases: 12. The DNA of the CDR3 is TGTGCCAGCAGTTTCGTCCCGGGACAGGGTTCCGGCGGGGAGCTGTTTTTT. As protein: CASSFVPGQGSGGELFF.